This TCR beta chain stems from a study of identical twins. Regarding the study as a whole: Among monozygotic twins, out-of-frame TCR alpha sharing exceeded what models predicted.

CDR3 length equals 14 residues. Germline V gene lookup returns CDR1 SEHNR and CDR2 FQNEAQ (reference sequence). Trimming took off 3 bases at V and 5 bases at J, with 14 bases between the two ends. TCRdb fed the 5' RACE reads into MiXCR, producing one record per CDR3 protein. Of around 1.7 million distinct CDR3 sequences listed, roughly 35% are singletons. This clonotype was seen more than once but under ten times. The antigen is not known. Sequences were obtained from cord blood. This chain uses TRBV7-9 with TRBJ2-7; TRBD2 is a possible D gene (6 bases). This clonotype was obtained from a newborn girl in good health. The CDR3 DNA reads as TGTGCCAGCAGCTTCCGGGGGAGGTACAACGAGCAGTACTTC. It encodes CASSFRGRYNEQYF. Supplemented by reference TRBV7-9 and TRBJ2-7, the full variable domain reads DTGVSQNPRHKITKRGQNVTFRCDPISEHNRLYWYRQTLGQGPEFLTYFQNEAQLEKSRLLSDRFSAERPKGSFSTLEIQRTEQGDSAMYLCASSFRGRYNEQYFGPGTRLTVT.